These 23 T cell receptor beta chains were all obtained from the same sample, sequenced in a study of beta chain features in type 1 diabetes. Every isolated RNA sample was fully reverse transcribed, so sequencing captured expressed TCRB transcripts. Measured with immunoSEQ multiplex PCR; TCRdb has only the in-frame clones, and not every one. The sample lists 350,000 to 450,000 clones, approximately 15% seen once, with 0.019% in the top ten. Sequencing was performed on naive CD4+ T cells from blood. These TCRs come from a woman under 30 in good health.

This clone was found a few times. This chain uses TRBV30 with TRBJ2-2; D is perhaps TRBD2 (6 bases). CDR1 GTSNPN and CDR2 SVGIG come from the germline V gene (reference sequence). The CDR3 is 14 residues long. Trimming cost V 5 bases and J 7 bases, with 17 bases left between them. The CDR3 DNA reads TGTGCCTGGTCTGCCTACCGGGAGTTCGGGGAGCTGTTTTTT. This codes for CAWSAYREFGELFF. Variable domain in full (rest from reference TRBV30 and TRBJ2-2): SQTIHQWPATLVQPVGSPLSLECTVEGTSNPNLYWYRQAAGRGLQLLFYSVGIGQISSEVPQNLSASRPQDRQFILSSKKLLLSDSGFYLCAWSAYREFGELFFGEGSRLTVL.

In its sample, this clone was seen a few times. The V and J genes are TRBV9 and TRBJ2-1, with 9 bases fitting TRBD2. Germline CDR1 reads SGDLS; CDR2 reads YYNGEE. The CDR3 consists of 14 residues. V dropped 2 bases and J dropped 8; count of bases not matched to a gene: 5. The chain's CDR3 is CASSVGTSRDEQFF. In DNA, the CDR3 is TGTGCCAGCAGCGTTGGGACTAGCCGGGATGAGCAGTTCTTC.

This clone has more than one count but fewer than ten. The chain carries TRBV19 and TRBJ2-1; 10 bases agree with TRBD1. CDR3 length: 18 residues. Germline V gene data show CDR1 as LNHDA and CDR2 as SQIVND (reference sequence). After removal of 6 bases from V and 5 bases from J, the junction contained 16 bases not matched to a gene. CDR3 sequence: CASSRQPPRTGGNNEQFF. The CDR3 DNA sequence: TGTGCCAGTAGCCGACAACCCCCTAGGACAGGGGGGAACAATGAGCAGTTCTTC.

A few counts support this clone. The chain couples TRBV19 to TRBJ2-7; TRBD1 might be the D (5 bases). This CDR3 contains 13 residues. Deletions cut 9 bases from V and 0 bases from J, with 12 bases between. In germline, CDR1 is LNHDA, CDR2 SQIVND (reference sequence). CDR3: CASGRDSSYEQYF. The CDR3, as DNA: TGTGCCAGCGGCAGGGATTCCTCCTACGAGCAGTACTTC.

The rearrangement links TRBV14 to TRBJ1-1, with D perhaps matching TRBD1 (5 bases). Per the germline V gene, CDR1 is SGHDN and CDR2 is FVKESK. V lost 8 bases and J 0 bases, leaving 13 bases between the germline ends. The CDR3 runs to 14 residues. The CDR3 nucleotides read TGTGCCAGCGGAAGAACAGGAGTGAACACTGAAGCTTTCTTT. Translation gives CASGRTGVNTEAFF.

The V gene is TRBV5-1, the J gene TRBJ2-1; the match to TRBD2 covers 7 bases. The CDR3 spans 17 residues. CDR1 is SGHRS and CDR2 is YFSETQ in the germline V gene. Germline trimming cut 1 base from V and 2 bases from J; bases unmatched to any gene: 9. The CDR3 here is CASSLIRASGTYNEQFF. DNA for the CDR3: TGCGCCAGCAGCTTGATACGGGCTAGCGGAACCTACAATGAGCAGTTCTTC.

The sample holds a few counts of this clone. This chain connects TRBV14 to TRBJ2-5, with D possibly matching TRBD2 (7 bases). This CDR3 comprises 15 residues. The germline gives CDR1 SGHDN, CDR2 FVKESK. Trimming cost V 4 bases and J 4 bases, with 16 bases left between them. Here the CDR3 DNA reads TGTGCCAGCAGCCGAGACCGGGGGGCTCGAGAGACCCAGTACTTC. Encoded protein: CASSRDRGARETQYF.

The J gene is TRBJ2-5, the V gene TRBV10-3; perhaps TRBD2 as D (6 bases). The germline gives CDR1 ENHRY, CDR2 SYGVKD. V was shortened by 1 base and J by 4 bases, with 7 bases between the two germline ends. The CDR3 loop spans 13 amino acids. In DNA form, the CDR3 reads TGTGCCATCAGTGAGTGGGGAGGAGAGACCCAGTACTTC. Protein product: CAISEWGGETQYF.

The genes are TRBV6-5 and TRBJ2-5; D is unclear. Per germline, CDR1 MNHEY and CDR2 SVGAGI. V was clipped by 0 bases and J by 4 bases, with 12 bases between them. CDR3 length: 15 residues. The CDR3 DNA follows: TGTGCCAGCAGTTACTCGAGCGCCACTCGAGAGACCCAGTACTTC. It specifies CASSYSSATRETQYF.

This chain links TRBV30 with TRBJ1-2; 8 nucleotides align to TRBD1. The CDR3 is 14 amino acids. Germline loops: CDR1 GTSNPN, CDR2 SVGIG (reference sequence). V dropped 2 bases and J dropped 7; count of bases not matched to a gene: 9. The CDR3 here is CAWSSYQGAGGYTF. For the CDR3, the DNA is TGTGCCTGGAGTTCCTACCAGGGGGCGGGTGGCTACACCTTC. The complete variable domain, with remaining parts taken from reference TRBV30 and TRBJ1-2, reads SQTIHQWPATLVQPVGSPLSLECTVEGTSNPNLYWYRQAAGRGLQLLFYSVGIGQISSEVPQNLSASRPQDRQFILSSKKLLLSDSGFYLCAWSSYQGAGGYTFGSGTRLTVV.

This clone came up a few times. The rearrangement links TRBV19 to TRBJ2-1; D unresolved. V gave up 5 bases and J gave up 4 bases, with 3 bases separating them. Germline loops: CDR1 LNHDA, CDR2 SQIVND (reference sequence). This CDR3 is 11 amino acids long. CDR3: CASSEYNEQFF. Written as DNA, the CDR3 is TGTGCCAGTAGTGAGTACAATGAGCAGTTCTTC. The complete variable domain, with remaining parts taken from reference TRBV19 and TRBJ2-1, reads DGGITQSPKYLFRKEGQNVTLSCEQNLNHDAMYWYRQDPGQGLRLIYYSQIVNDFQKGDIAEGYSVSREKKESFPLTVTSAQKNPTAFYLCASSEYNEQFFGPGTRLTVL.

This clone was detected only a few times. CDR3 sequence: CAWGDGGNYGYTF. The CDR3 nucleotides are TGTGCCTGGGGGGACGGGGGAAACTATGGCTACACCTTC. V usage is TRBV30 and J usage is TRBJ1-2; maybe TRBD1 (5 bases). V lost 5 bases to trimming and J lost 2 bases, with 12 bases between them. This CDR3 region has 13 residues. Germline-derived CDR1 and CDR2 are GTSNPN and SVGIG (reference sequence).

This CDR3 is CAWTARPGQGRSEQYF. The CDR3 DNA reads TGTGCCTGGACCGCAAGACCGGGACAGGGTAGGAGCGAGCAGTACTTC. The chain recombines TRBV30 with TRBJ2-7; TRBD1 agrees at 9 bases. Germline lookup yields CDR1 GTSNPN and CDR2 SVGIG (reference sequence). Germline trimming cut 4 bases from V and 6 bases from J; bases unmatched to any gene: 16. The CDR3 is 16 residues long.

The V gene is TRBV2, the J gene TRBJ2-5, with 8 bases identical to TRBD1. The CDR3 is 14 residues long. V dropped 4 bases and J dropped 4; count of bases not matched to a gene: 5. The germline V gene encodes CDR1 SNHLY and CDR2 FYNNEI. The CDR3 here is CASSAQGGRETQYF. The CDR3, as DNA: TGTGCCAGCAGTGCACAGGGGGGTCGAGAGACCCAGTACTTC.

In its sample, this clone was seen a few times. The chain carries TRBV20-1 and TRBJ1-2, with TRBD1 matching over 8 bases. The CDR3 is made up of 11 amino acids. Germline CDR1 DFQATT, CDR2 SNEGSKA (reference sequence). Losses at the gene ends were 4 bases for V and 8 bases for J; bases not matched to a gene: 3. CDR3 nucleotide sequence: TGCAGTGCTACGGACAGGGACGGCTACACCTTC. It yields the protein CSATDRDGYTF.

The chain uses TRBV7-3 and TRBJ2-1; 7 positions match TRBD2. V was pared by 6 bases and J by 4 bases, with 9 bases of the junction left unmatched. CDR1 and CDR2 (germline): SGHTA, FQGTGA. This CDR3 has 15 amino acids. The CDR3 region has the DNA TGTGCCAGCAGTACCTGGGGCGGGGGATACAATGAGCAGTTCTTC. Protein sequence: CASSTWGGGYNEQFF.

V is TRBV30 and J is TRBJ1-5; tentatively, D is TRBD1 (5 bases). Trimming took 0 bases from V and 0 from J, leaving 9 bases between them. The CDR3 has 15 residues. Germline V gene data show CDR1 as GTSNPN and CDR2 as SVGIG (reference sequence). In nucleotides, the CDR3 is TGTGCCTGGAGTGTAGGGGATTATAGCAATCAGCCCCAGCATTTT. This gives the protein CAWSVGDYSNQPQHF.

V and J are TRBV14 and TRBJ2-5; 12 positions agree with TRBD1. The V gene end was trimmed by 1 base and the J gene end by 6 bases; junction bases not matched to a gene: 9. The germline CDR1 and CDR2 sequences are SGHDN and FVKESK. The CDR3 loop spans 17 amino acids. The CDR3 here is CASSQALGTGGWKTQYF. The CDR3 nucleotides are TGTGCCAGCAGCCAAGCCCTGGGGACAGGGGGCTGGAAGACCCAGTACTTC.

The chain has TRBV28 and TRBJ1-2; no clear D. Germline lookup yields CDR1 MDHEN and CDR2 SYDVKM. The ends were cut back, 7 bases at V and 4 bases at J, with 10 bases in the middle. There are 12 residues in the CDR3. The CDR3 spells CASTPGTYGYTF. Here the CDR3 DNA reads TGTGCCAGCACCCCCGGTACCTATGGCTACACCTTC.

This sequence joins TRBV30 and TRBJ1-1; 7 positions match TRBD1. The CDR3 loop spans 14 amino acids. Germline V gene data show CDR1 as GTSNPN and CDR2 as SVGIG (reference sequence). V shed 2 bases, J shed 7 bases, and the junction held 10 bases outside the gene matches. The CDR3 bases are TGTGCCTGGAGTAAGAGGGACAGCGGGTATGAAGCTTTCTTT. Amino acid sequence: CAWSKRDSGYEAFF. The full variable domain, rest sourced from reference TRBV30 and TRBJ1-1, is SQTIHQWPATLVQPVGSPLSLECTVEGTSNPNLYWYRQAAGRGLQLLFYSVGIGQISSEVPQNLSASRPQDRQFILSSKKLLLSDSGFYLCAWSKRDSGYEAFFGQGTRLTVV.

The chain links TRBV5-6 to TRBJ1-4; 8 bases agree with TRBD1. CDR1 SGHDT and CDR2 YYEEEE come from the germline V gene. V lost 3 bases and J lost 8; bases outside the gene matches: 6. CDR3 length: 14 residues. The CDR3 loop reads CASSSGQAMEKLFF. CDR3 DNA: TGTGCCAGCAGCTCGGGACAGGCCATGGAAAAACTGTTTTTT.

The chain uses TRBV7-8 and TRBJ2-5; 10 bases map to TRBD1. From germline, CDR1 is SGHVS and CDR2 FQNEAQ. This CDR3 comprises 17 residues. V lost 3 bases to trimming and J lost 4 bases; unmatched junction nucleotides: 11. CDR3 DNA sequence: TGTGCCAGCAGCTTCCATAGCCCGGGACAGGGGATAGAGACCCAGTACTTC. It yields the protein CASSFHSPGQGIETQYF. Full variable domain (outside the CDR3, taken from reference TRBV7-8 and TRBJ2-5): GAGVSQSPRYKVAKRGQDVALRCDPISGHVSLFWYQQALGQGPEFLTYFQNEAQLDKSGLPSDRFFAERPEGSVSTLKIQRTQQEDSAVYLCASSFHSPGQGIETQYFGPGTRLLVL.

In its sample, this clone was seen a few times. The rearrangement joins TRBV18 to TRBJ1-1; D possibly corresponds to TRBD1 (6 bases). Per germline, CDR1 KGHSH and CDR2 LQKENI. Trimming stripped 0 bases from V and 1 base from J, with 12 bases between. The CDR3 is 16 residues long. The CDR3 coding sequence is TGTGCCAGCTCACCACCGTCGAGGGGGAGGAACACTGAAGCTTTCTTT. It encodes CASSPPSRGRNTEAFF.